This T cell receptor (beta chain) was recovered during a study of regulatory T cells in long-lasting Graves disease. This clonotype was counted at least ten times. Its antigen is unknown. The limits of the CDR3 on the DNA are not certain, so only TCRdb's listed CDR3 is given. Study outcomes and limitations: The study found lower TCR diversity in persistent Graves' patients than in newly diagnosed ones.

Through Arm-PCR of CDR3 regions and iRepertoire HTBI primers, TCR beta libraries were built. TCRdb re-derived calls from the multiplex PCR reads in MiXCR, one entry per CDR3 protein. Of approximately 440,000 distinct CDR3 sequences listed, around 22% were seen once; the top ten hold about a quarter. Time point of the sample: persistent/refractory GD, antithyroid drugs over 5 years with positive TRAb. From RNA extracted from PBMCs, the TCR library was made. Sequenced here: peripheral blood mononuclear cells (PBMCs), sampled when the disease was refractory, from a patient treated with antithyroid drugs. This receptor was identified in a female donor with Graves disease.

This chain's CDR3 is CSARLPGRVGIGATF. The chain joins TRBV20-1 to TRBJ1-2. Germline assignment: CDR1 DFQATT and CDR2 SNEGSKA (reference sequence). The CDR3 is 15 residues long, ends included.